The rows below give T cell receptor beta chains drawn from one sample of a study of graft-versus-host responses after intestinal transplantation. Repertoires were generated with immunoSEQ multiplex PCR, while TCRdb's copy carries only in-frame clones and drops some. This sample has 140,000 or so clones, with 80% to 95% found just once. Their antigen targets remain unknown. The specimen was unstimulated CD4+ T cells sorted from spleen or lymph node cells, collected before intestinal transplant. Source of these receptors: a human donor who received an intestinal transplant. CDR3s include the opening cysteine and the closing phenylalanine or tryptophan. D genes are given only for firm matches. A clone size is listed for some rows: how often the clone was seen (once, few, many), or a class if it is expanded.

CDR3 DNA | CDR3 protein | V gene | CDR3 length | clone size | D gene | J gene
TGTGCCAGCAGCTTGGGGGATTCCCACGAGCAGTACTTC | CASSLGDSHEQYF | TRBV5-6 | 13 | - | - | TRBJ2-7
TGTGCCATCGGGACAGGGGGCGAGCAGTACTTC | CAIGTGGEQYF | TRBV10-3 | 11 | - | TRBD1 | TRBJ2-7
TGTGCCAGCTCACCACCCCTGAGAGTAGATACGCAGTATTTT | CASSPPLRVDTQYF | TRBV18 | 14 | - | - | TRBJ2-3
TGTGCCAGCAGCTCCCCGGGACAGGGTAGCGAGCAGTACTTC | CASSSPGQGSEQYF | TRBV9 | 14 | once | TRBD1 | TRBJ2-7
TGTGCCAGCAGCTTATCTGTGCCGGGAACTGAAGCTTTCTTT | CASSLSVPGTEAFF | TRBV7-9 | 14 | - | - | TRBJ1-1
TGTGCCAGCAGCCAAGGTCGGGGTACGACTGAAGCTTTCTTT | CASSQGRGTTEAFF | TRBV4-2 | 14 | - | - | TRBJ1-1
TGTGCCAGTAGTTACAGGGGGCGAGTACCGAAAGAGACCCAGTACTTC | CASSYRGRVPKETQYF | TRBV19 | 16 | - | TRBD1 | TRBJ2-5
TGTGCCAGCAGTTTCTCACGACAGGCAAATCAGCCCCAGCATTTT | CASSFSRQANQPQHF | TRBV28 | 15 | - | - | TRBJ1-5
TGTGCCAGCAGTTTTGCCAGCTTGTATTACGAGCAGTACTTC | CASSFASLYYEQYF | TRBV27 | 14 | - | - | TRBJ2-7
TGTGCCAGCAGAAGGTATAGCGGGAGAGGAGAAGATACGCAGTATTTT | CASRRYSGRGEDTQYF | TRBV7-9 | 16 | - | TRBD2 | TRBJ2-3
TGTGCCACCAGCGTCGTCAGGGAAAGCTATGGCTACACCTTC | CATSVVRESYGYTF | TRBV15 | 14 | - | - | TRBJ1-2
TGTGCCATCGGACAGGCGACCTTAGATGGCTACACCTTC | CAIGQATLDGYTF | TRBV10-3 | 13 | - | TRBD1 | TRBJ1-2
TGTGCCAGCAGCTCCCCTCCGGGGCTTAACACCGGGGAGCTGTTTTTT | CASSSPPGLNTGELFF | TRBV7-9 | 16 | - | - | TRBJ2-2
TGTGCCAGCAGTCGACCCGGGGACACCTACGAGCAGTACTTC | CASSRPGDTYEQYF | TRBV28 | 14 | - | - | TRBJ2-7
TGTGCCAGCAGCGTAGGGCTAGCGGGAGTAGGCTCCTACAATGAGCAGTTCTTC | CASSVGLAGVGSYNEQFF | TRBV9 | 18 | - | TRBD2 | TRBJ2-1
TGTGCCAGCTCGCAAAATGGGATCCCTACGGAGCAGTACTTC | CASSQNGIPTEQYF | TRBV18 | 14 | - | - | TRBJ2-7
TGTGCCACCAGCAGAGACAGGGGGACATCCAAATGGGGCACTGAAGCTTTCTTT | CATSRDRGTSKWGTEAFF | TRBV15 | 18 | once | TRBD1 | TRBJ1-1
TGTGCCAGCAGCGAACAGGGCGTATCGCAGGGCTACACCTTC | CASSEQGVSQGYTF | TRBV11-2 | 14 | - | - | TRBJ1-2
TGTGCCAGCTCTTATCCCGCTAGCGGGAGGATAAGCACAGATACGCAGTATTTT | CASSYPASGRISTDTQYF | TRBV28 | 18 | - | TRBD2 | TRBJ2-3
TGTGCCAGCAGTTTCATCCTAGCGGGCACAGATACGCAGTATTTT | CASSFILAGTDTQYF | TRBV27 | 15 | - | TRBD2 | TRBJ2-3
TGTGCCAGCAGCCCCCGGGACAGGGTCATCGATGGCACAGATACACAGTATTTT | CASSPRDRVIDGTDTQYF | TRBV28 | 18 | - | TRBD1 | TRBJ2-3
TGTGCCAGCAGCCCTTCTAGCGGAGCCCCTTCCTACGAGCAGTACTTC | CASSPSSGAPSYEQYF | TRBV7-3 | 16 | - | TRBD2 | TRBJ2-7
TGTGCCAGCAGCTTAGCGCTCCCACAGAACAATCAGCCCCAGCATTTT | CASSLALPQNNQPQHF | TRBV7-9 | 16 | - | - | TRBJ1-5